This T cell receptor (beta chain) was obtained from a study of T cell repertoires in cytomegalovirus infection. On the study more broadly: TCR beta signatures that were public indicated CMV infection and matching HLA type. Whole-study findings and limits: Identification of carriers of CMV plus the relevant HLA was performed using cumulative public TCR beta family frequency. Predominance within the ex vivo response was attributable to HLA-C-restricted CMV-specific TCR beta clonotypes.

J lost 2 bases, V lost 4 bases, and 2 bases had no gene match. CDR1 is SGHTA and CDR2 is FQGNSA in the germline V gene. The CDR3 length is 15 residues. This clonotype was recorded many times. The antigen is undetermined. TCRdb reprocessed the reads with MiXCR, giving one entry per CDR3 protein. The sample consists of more than 85,000 distinct CDR3 sequences, approximately 15% of them appearing once. The sample was PBMCs. The chain carries TRBV7-2 and TRBJ2-1; 10 bases are a match to TRBD1. The TCR originated in a human donor in good health (CMV status not recorded). Some clones in this sample may be carry-over from other donors' samples. CDR3: CASSSGTGAYNEQFF. The DNA for the CDR3 is TGTGCCAGCAGCTCCGGGACAGGGGCCTACAATGAGCAGTTCTTC.